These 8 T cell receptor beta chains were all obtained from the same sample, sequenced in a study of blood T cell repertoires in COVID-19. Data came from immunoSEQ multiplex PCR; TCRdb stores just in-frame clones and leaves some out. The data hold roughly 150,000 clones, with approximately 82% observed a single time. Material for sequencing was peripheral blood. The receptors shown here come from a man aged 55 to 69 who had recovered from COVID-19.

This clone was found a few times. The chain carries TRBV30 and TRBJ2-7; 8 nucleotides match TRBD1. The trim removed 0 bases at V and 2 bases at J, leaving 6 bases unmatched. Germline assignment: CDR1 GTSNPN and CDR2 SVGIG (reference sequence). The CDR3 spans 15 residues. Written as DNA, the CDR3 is TGTGCCTGGAGTGTAGGAGGGACAGGCACCTACGAGCAGTACTTC. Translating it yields CAWSVGGTGTYEQYF. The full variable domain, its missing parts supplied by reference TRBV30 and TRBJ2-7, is SQTIHQWPATLVQPVGSPLSLECTVEGTSNPNLYWYRQAAGRGLQLLFYSVGIGQISSEVPQNLSASRPQDRQFILSSKKLLLSDSGFYLCAWSVGGTGTYEQYFGPGTRLTVT.

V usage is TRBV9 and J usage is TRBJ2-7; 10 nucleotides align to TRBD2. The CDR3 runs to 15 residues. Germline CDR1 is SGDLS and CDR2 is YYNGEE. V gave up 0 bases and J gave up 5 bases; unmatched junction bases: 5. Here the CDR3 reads CASSVAGLAVDEQYF. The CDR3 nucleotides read TGTGCCAGCAGCGTAGCAGGACTAGCGGTAGACGAGCAGTACTTC.

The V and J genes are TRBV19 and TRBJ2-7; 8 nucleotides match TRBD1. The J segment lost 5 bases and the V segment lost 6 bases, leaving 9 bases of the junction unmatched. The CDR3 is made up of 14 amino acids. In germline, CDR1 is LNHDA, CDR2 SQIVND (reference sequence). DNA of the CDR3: TGTGCCAGTAGGGAGAGCAGGGGGCGCGACGAGCAGTACTTC. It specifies CASRESRGRDEQYF.

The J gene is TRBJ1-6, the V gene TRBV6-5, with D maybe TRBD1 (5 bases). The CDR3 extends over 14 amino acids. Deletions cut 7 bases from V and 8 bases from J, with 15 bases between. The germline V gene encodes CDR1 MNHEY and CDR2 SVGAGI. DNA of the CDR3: TGTGCCAGCAACCCAGGACATAGAGATTCACCCCTCCACTTT. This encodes CASNPGHRDSPLHF.

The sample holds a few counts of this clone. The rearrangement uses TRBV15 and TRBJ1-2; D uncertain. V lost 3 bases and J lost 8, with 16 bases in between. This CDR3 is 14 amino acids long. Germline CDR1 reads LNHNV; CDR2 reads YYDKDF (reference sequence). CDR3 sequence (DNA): TGTGCCACCAGCAGTACGAGATCGGGAGGAGGCTACACCTTC. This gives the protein CATSSTRSGGGYTF. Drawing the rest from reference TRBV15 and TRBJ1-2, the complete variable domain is DAMVIQNPRYQVTQFGKPVTLSCSQTLNHNVMYWYQQKSSQAPKLLFHYYDKDFNNEADTPDNFQSRRPNTSFCFLDIRSPGLGDTAMYLCATSSTRSGGGYTFGSGTRLTVV.

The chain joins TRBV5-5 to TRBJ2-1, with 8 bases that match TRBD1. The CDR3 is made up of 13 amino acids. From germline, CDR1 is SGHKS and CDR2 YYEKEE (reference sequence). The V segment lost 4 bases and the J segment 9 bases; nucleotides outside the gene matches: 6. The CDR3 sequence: CASSPDRELEQFF. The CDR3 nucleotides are TGTGCCAGCAGCCCGGACAGGGAGCTTGAGCAGTTCTTC. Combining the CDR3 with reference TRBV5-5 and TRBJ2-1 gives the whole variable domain DAGVTQSPTHLIKTRGQQVTLRCSPISGHKSVSWYQQVLGQGPQFIFQYYEKEERGRGNFPDRFSARQFPNYSSELNVNALLLGDSALYLCASSPDRELEQFFGPGTRLTVL.

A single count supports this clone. Here the CDR3 DNA reads TGTGCCAGCAGTCACAGGACAGGGGACATCTACGAGCAGTACTTC. This encodes CASSHRTGDIYEQYF. The V and J genes are TRBV27 and TRBJ2-7; TRBD1 agrees at 9 bases. This CDR3 contains 15 residues. Germline values: CDR1 MNHEY, CDR2 SMNVEV (reference sequence). After removal of 5 bases from V and 3 bases from J, the junction contained 8 bases not matched to a gene.

The CDR3 sequence is CASRPGPRGYDIQYF. The CDR3 nucleotides read TGTGCCAGCAGACCTGGACCCAGGGGATATGACATTCAGTACTTC. The V call is TRBV7-9, the J call TRBJ2-4; tentatively, D is TRBD1 (6 bases). The CDR3 extends over 15 amino acids. V lost 6 bases to trimming and J lost 8 bases, with 20 bases between them. Germline values: CDR1 SEHNR, CDR2 FQNEAQ (reference sequence).